A selection of T cell receptor beta chains follows, all from one sample in a study of cytomegalovirus exposure and HLA in healthy donors. Only in-frame clones appear in the TCRdb table, and some are missing; sequencing was by immunoSEQ multiplex PCR. Of some 170,000 clones listed, 85% to 90% are singletons. Sequencing input: PBMCs. Source of these receptors: a woman aged 30 to 39 in good health and CMV-seronegative. CDR3s include the opening cysteine and the closing phenylalanine or tryptophan. The D gene is left open where the match is weak. The size field is filled for only some rows; it gives once, few, many or a size class.

abundance	v_gene	j_gene	d_gene	CDR3nt	CDR3aa
.	TRBV6-5	TRBJ2-7	TRBD1	TGTGCCAGTAAACCACCGGGACAGTTCTACGAGCAGTACTTC	CASKPPGQFYEQYF
.	TRBV7-8	TRBJ2-7	.	TGTGCCAGCAGCTTAAGCGACGGTCGCTACGAGCAGTACTTC	CASSLSDGRYEQYF
.	TRBV7-2	TRBJ1-6	TRBD1	TGTGCCAGCAGCCCAGGGGGACAGAGATCACCCCTCCACTTT	CASSPGGQRSPLHF
.	TRBV6-1	TRBJ1-2	.	TGTGCCAGCGGGGACAATTACTATGGCTACACCTTC	CASGDNYYGYTF
.	TRBV7-8	TRBJ2-7	.	TGTGCCAGCAGCCCCTCTAACGAGCAGTACTTC	CASSPSNEQYF
.	TRBV5-1	TRBJ2-7	.	TGCGCCAGCAGCTTGGACGAGTACGAGCAGTACTTC	CASSLDEYEQYF
.	TRBV19	TRBJ2-3	.	TGTGCCAGTAGTATAGGACCGGGGGCGCAGTATTTT	CASSIGPGAQYF
.	TRBV6-1	TRBJ1-2	TRBD1	TGTGCCAGCAGTGAGGGACAGCGAGGGGATGGCTACACCTTC	CASSEGQRGDGYTF
.	TRBV2	TRBJ1-1	TRBD1	TGTGCCAGCAGTGTGTACAAGGGACAGGGTACTGTTGGGGAGAACACTGAAGCTTTCTTT	CASSVYKGQGTVGENTEAFF
.	TRBV4-1	TRBJ2-3	TRBD2	TGCGCCAGCAGCCCTCAAGCGGGGGCGATCACAGATACGCAGTATTTT	CASSPQAGAITDTQYF
.	TRBV6-6	TRBJ1-5	TRBD1	TGTGCCAGCAGGGAGACGGGACAGAGCAATCAGCCCCAGCATTTT	CASRETGQSNQPQHF
once	TRBV19	TRBJ1-5	.	TGTGCCAGTAGTGTTGGGGGGGAAAGCAATCAGCCCCAGCATTTT	CASSVGGESNQPQHF
.	TRBV19	TRBJ1-2	.	TGTGCCAGTAGTCAACAGAGCCTTTATGGCTACACCTTC	CASSQQSLYGYTF
.	TRBV6-1	TRBJ1-5	.	TGTGCCAGCAGTATCTACAGGAATCAGCCCCAGCATTTT	CASSIYRNQPQHF
once	TRBV6-5	TRBJ2-4	TRBD2	TGTGCCAGCAGTTACTCGAGGGGACTAAGTAAAAACATTCAGTACTTC	CASSYSRGLSKNIQYF
.	TRBV18	TRBJ1-1	.	TGTGCCAGCTCACCAAAAGGGGGAACAGGGAGGGCTGAAGCTTTCTTT	CASSPKGGTGRAEAFF
.	TRBV4-1	TRBJ2-7	TRBD1	TGCGCCAGCAGCCAAGCCCCGGGACAGGCCTCCTACGAGCAGTACTTC	CASSQAPGQASYEQYF
.	TRBV27	TRBJ1-5	TRBD1	TGTGCCAGCAGTCCCGGGACAGGGATTATCAATCAGCCCCAGCATTTT	CASSPGTGIINQPQHF
.	TRBV6-5	TRBJ2-7	.	TGTGCCAGCAGTTTAGGAGCCTACTACGAGCAGTACTTC	CASSLGAYYEQYF
few	TRBV28	TRBJ1-2	.	TGTGCCAGCAGTCCCACGTACTCTAACTATGGCTACACCTTC	CASSPTYSNYGYTF
.	TRBV7-2	TRBJ1-4	TRBD1	TGTGCCAGCAGCCGAGGGGGCTCTAATGAAAAACTGTTTTTT	CASSRGGSNEKLFF
.	TRBV9	TRBJ2-3	.	TGTGCCAGCAGCGTAGGGCGGGACCCCACAGATACGCAGTATTTT	CASSVGRDPTDTQYF
.	TRBV11-3	TRBJ2-5	.	TGTGCCAGCAGCCAAGACATCAAAGAGACCCAGTACTTC	CASSQDIKETQYF
.	TRBV6-6	TRBJ1-4	TRBD1	TGTGCCAGCAGTTACTCCAGGGGGAACAGTGAAAAACTGTTTTTT	CASSYSRGNSEKLFF
.	TRBV9	TRBJ2-7	TRBD1	TGTGCCAGCAGCGGAAGCGACAGGGAAGTGGGGGAGCAGTACTTC	CASSGSDREVGEQYF
.	TRBV2	TRBJ2-7	.	TGTGCCAGCAGTGAAATCATTTATAGGGGTTTCTCCTACGAGCAGTACTTC	CASSEIIYRGFSYEQYF
.	TRBV7-2	TRBJ2-7	.	TGTGCCAGCAGCCCGGGACTGGACGAGGGAGAGCAGTACTTC	CASSPGLDEGEQYF
.	TRBV5-6	TRBJ2-1	.	TGTGCCAGCAGCTTGGCCTTTTCCGGCGGGGAGCAGTTCTTC	CASSLAFSGGEQFF
.	TRBV5-1	TRBJ2-1	TRBD2	TGCGCCAGCAGCCTGGGACTAGCGGCGATGAATGAGCAGTTCTTC	CASSLGLAAMNEQFF
.	TRBV11-3	TRBJ2-3	TRBD1	TGTGCCAGCAGCTCCCGGGGACAGGGATATGGCACAGATACGCAGTATTTT	CASSSRGQGYGTDTQYF
.	TRBV27	TRBJ2-1	.	TGTGCCAGCAGTTTATCGGCGGATGAGCAGTTCTTC	CASSLSADEQFF
.	TRBV9	TRBJ1-6	.	TGTGCCAGCAGCCCATCCGGGGGGAGTAATTCACCCCTCCACTTT	CASSPSGGSNSPLHF
.	TRBV27	TRBJ2-2	.	TGTGCCAGCAGTCTCGACACGTACACCGGGGAGCTGTTTTTT	CASSLDTYTGELFF
.	TRBV18	TRBJ1-1	.	TGTGCCAGCTCCCGGGACTGGAACACTGAAGCTTTCTTT	CASSRDWNTEAFF
.	TRBV9	TRBJ1-2	.	TGTGCCAGCAGCATAAGTCGGACTTCTTATGGCTACACCTTC	CASSISRTSYGYTF
.	TRBV4-1	TRBJ2-7	TRBD2	TGCGCCAGCAGCCCCACACCGACTAGCGGCTACGAGCAGTACTTC	CASSPTPTSGYEQYF
.	TRBV12-5	TRBJ1-2	.	TGTGCTAGTGGGCTATCTGGGGACAATGGCTACACCTTC	CASGLSGDNGYTF
.	TRBV4-3	TRBJ1-2	.	TGCGCCAGCAGCCAAGTCGGTAGGCGGGACTATGGCTACACCTTC	CASSQVGRRDYGYTF
.	TRBV10-3	TRBJ2-2	.	TGTGCCATCAGAGTAGAGGGCACCGGGGAGCTGTTTTTT	CAIRVEGTGELFF
.	TRBV2	TRBJ1-6	.	TGTGCCAGCAGTGCCCTTGAGGAGCTCCACTTT	CASSALEELHF
.	TRBV2	TRBJ2-3	.	TGTGCCAGCGCCGGGAGCACAGATACGCAGTATTTT	CASAGSTDTQYF
.	TRBV2	TRBJ1-2	.	TGTGCCAGCATCCTAACAGCACAAACGCTTTATGGCTACACCTTC	CASILTAQTLYGYTF
.	TRBV29-1	TRBJ1-6	.	TGCAGCGTTAGGTGGGGCCCAGGGGATAATTCACCCCTCCACTTT	CSVRWGPGDNSPLHF
.	TRBV6-6	TRBJ2-2	.	TGTGCCAGCAGCATCGGGGGCGGGGAGCTGTTTTTT	CASSIGGGELFF
.	TRBV4-1	TRBJ2-7	TRBD1	TGCGCCAGCAGCCCCGGGACAGGGGTGTGGGAGCAGTACTTC	CASSPGTGVWEQYF
.	TRBV29-1	TRBJ2-7	TRBD1	TGCAGCGTTCCCGGGACAGGGGGCCACGAGCAGTACTTC	CSVPGTGGHEQYF
.	TRBV6-6	TRBJ1-1	.	TGTGCCAGCAGTTCCGGGGGGGGTTTGTCGAACACTGAAGCTTTCTTT	CASSSGGGLSNTEAFF
.	TRBV19	TRBJ1-1	.	TGTGCCACCACTCAGGTGGGACATAAGAACACTGAAGCTTTCTTT	CATTQVGHKNTEAFF
.	TRBV6-6	TRBJ1-2	.	TGTGCCAGCAGTTACGGGCCGTCAGCTAACTATGGCTACACCTTC	CASSYGPSANYGYTF
.	TRBV19	TRBJ2-7	TRBD1	TGTGCCAGTAGTATTTCCCCCGGGACAGGAGACTACGAGCAGTACTTC	CASSISPGTGDYEQYF
.	TRBV30	TRBJ2-2	TRBD2	TGTGCCTGGAGTGTATCTCTTCGTGCGGGGGGTGTTATCGGGGAGCTGTTTTTT	CAWSVSLRAGGVIGELFF
.	TRBV6-1	TRBJ2-3	.	TGTGCCGTAAGCCTAGGGGGGGTTGGAACAGATACGCAGTATTTT	CAVSLGGVGTDTQYF
.	TRBV19	TRBJ2-7	TRBD1	TGTGCCAGTAGTAGCGCGGGAGACAGGGGGCGTTACGAGCAGTACTTC	CASSSAGDRGRYEQYF
.	TRBV27	TRBJ2-1	TRBD2	TGTGCCAGCAGTTTATACGTGGGGACTAGCGGTTTCGATGAGCAGTTCTTC	CASSLYVGTSGFDEQFF
.	TRBV27	TRBJ2-7	TRBD1	TGTGCCAGCAGTAGAACCAGGGGGAACGAGCAGTACTTC	CASSRTRGNEQYF
.	TRBV11-1	TRBJ2-2	.	TGTGCCAGCAGCCCAACTAGACTAGTCGCGAACACCGGGGAGCTGTTTTTT	CASSPTRLVANTGELFF
few	TRBV19	TRBJ1-6	TRBD1	TGTGCCAGTGGGGACAGGGGATTGGCACCCCTCCACTTT	CASGDRGLAPLHF
.	TRBV6-6	TRBJ1-5	TRBD1	TGTGCCAGCAGTCGACAGGGGGTCAATCAGCCCCAGCATTTT	CASSRQGVNQPQHF